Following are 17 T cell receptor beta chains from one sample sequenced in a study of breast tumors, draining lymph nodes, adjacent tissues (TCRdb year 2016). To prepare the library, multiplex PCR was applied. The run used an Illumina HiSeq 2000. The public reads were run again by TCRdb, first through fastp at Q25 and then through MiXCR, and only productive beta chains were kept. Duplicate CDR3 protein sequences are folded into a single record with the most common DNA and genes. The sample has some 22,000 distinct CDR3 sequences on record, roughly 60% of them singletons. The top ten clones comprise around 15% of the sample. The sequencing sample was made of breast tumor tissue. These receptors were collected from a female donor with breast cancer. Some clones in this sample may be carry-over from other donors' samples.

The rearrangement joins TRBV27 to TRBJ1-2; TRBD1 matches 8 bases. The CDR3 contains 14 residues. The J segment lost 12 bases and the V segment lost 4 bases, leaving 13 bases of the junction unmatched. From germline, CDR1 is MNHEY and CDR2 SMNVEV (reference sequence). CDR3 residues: CASSSVPGGFGNTF. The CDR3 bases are TGTGCCAGCAGTTCCGTTCCAGGGGGCTTTGGAAACACCTTC.

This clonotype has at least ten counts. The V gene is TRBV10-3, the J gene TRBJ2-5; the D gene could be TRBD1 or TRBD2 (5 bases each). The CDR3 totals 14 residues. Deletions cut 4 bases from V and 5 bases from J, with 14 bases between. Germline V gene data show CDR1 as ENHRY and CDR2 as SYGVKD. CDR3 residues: CAISAGTPRETQYF. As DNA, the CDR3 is TGTGCCATCAGTGCCGGGACCCCCAGGGAGACCCAGTACTTC.

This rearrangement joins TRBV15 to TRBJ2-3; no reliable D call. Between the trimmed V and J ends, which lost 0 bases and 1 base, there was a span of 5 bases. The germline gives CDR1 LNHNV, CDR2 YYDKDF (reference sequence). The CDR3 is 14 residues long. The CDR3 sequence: CATSRDRGTDTQYF. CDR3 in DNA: TGTGCCACCAGCAGAGATAGAGGCACAGATACGCAGTATTTT.

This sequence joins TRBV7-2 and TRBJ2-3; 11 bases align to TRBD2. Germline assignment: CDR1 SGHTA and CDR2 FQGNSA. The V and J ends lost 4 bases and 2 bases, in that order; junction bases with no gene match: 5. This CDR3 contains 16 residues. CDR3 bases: TGTGCCAGCAGCTCCGGACTAGCGGGTTACACAGATACGCAGTATTTT. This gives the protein CASSSGLAGYTDTQYF.

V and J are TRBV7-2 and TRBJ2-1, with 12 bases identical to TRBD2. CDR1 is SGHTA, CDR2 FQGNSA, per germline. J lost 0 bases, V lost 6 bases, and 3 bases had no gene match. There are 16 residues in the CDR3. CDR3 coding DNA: TGTGCCAGCAGTCCACTAGCGGGGGGCTCCTACAATGAGCAGTTCTTC. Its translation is CASSPLAGGSYNEQFF.

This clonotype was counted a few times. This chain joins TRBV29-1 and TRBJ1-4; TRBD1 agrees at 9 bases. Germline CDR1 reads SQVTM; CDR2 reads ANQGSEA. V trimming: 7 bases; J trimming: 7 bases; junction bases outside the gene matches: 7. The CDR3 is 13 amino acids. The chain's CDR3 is CSAKTGGSEKLFF. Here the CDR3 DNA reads TGCAGCGCCAAGACAGGGGGAAGTGAAAAACTGTTTTTT.

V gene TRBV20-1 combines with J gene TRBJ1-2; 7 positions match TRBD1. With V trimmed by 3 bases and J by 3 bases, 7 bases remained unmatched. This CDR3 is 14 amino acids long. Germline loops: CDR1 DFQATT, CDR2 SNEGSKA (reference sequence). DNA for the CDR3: TGCAGTGCTAGGTATGACAGGGATGACTATGGCTACACCTTC. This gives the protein CSARYDRDDYGYTF.

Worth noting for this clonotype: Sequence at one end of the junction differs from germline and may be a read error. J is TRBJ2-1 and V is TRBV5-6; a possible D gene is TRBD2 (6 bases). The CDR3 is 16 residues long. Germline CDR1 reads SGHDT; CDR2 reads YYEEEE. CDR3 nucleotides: TGTGTCAGCAGCTTAAAACGCGCAGGAGGGTACAATGAGCAGTTCTTC. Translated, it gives CVSSLKRAGGYNEQFF.

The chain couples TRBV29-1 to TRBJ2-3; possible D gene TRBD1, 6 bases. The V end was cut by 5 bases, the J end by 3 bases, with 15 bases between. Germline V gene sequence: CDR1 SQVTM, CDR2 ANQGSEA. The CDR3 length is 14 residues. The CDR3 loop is CSVNRVAETDTQYF. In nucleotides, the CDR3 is TGCAGCGTTAACAGGGTTGCGGAGACAGATACGCAGTATTTT.

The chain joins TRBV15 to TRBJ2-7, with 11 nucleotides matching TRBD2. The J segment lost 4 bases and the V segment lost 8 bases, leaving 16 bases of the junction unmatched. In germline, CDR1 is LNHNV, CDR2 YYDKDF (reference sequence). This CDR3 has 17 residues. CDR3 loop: CATGTLPLAGGGYEQYF. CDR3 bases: TGTGCCACCGGCACCCTTCCGCTAGCGGGGGGAGGATACGAGCAGTACTTC.

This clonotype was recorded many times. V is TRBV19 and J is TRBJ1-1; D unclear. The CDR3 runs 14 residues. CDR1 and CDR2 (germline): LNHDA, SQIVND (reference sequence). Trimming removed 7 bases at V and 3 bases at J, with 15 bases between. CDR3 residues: CASTAVRRDTEAFF. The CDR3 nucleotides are TGTGCCAGTACCGCCGTCCGAAGGGACACTGAAGCTTTCTTT.

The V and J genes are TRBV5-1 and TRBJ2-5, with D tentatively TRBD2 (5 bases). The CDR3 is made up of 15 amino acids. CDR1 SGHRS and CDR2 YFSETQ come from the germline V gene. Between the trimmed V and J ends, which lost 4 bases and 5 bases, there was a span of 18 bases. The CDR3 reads CASSPGLLIGETQYF. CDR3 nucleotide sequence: TGCGCCAGCAGCCCCGGACTCCTGATCGGGGAGACCCAGTACTTC.

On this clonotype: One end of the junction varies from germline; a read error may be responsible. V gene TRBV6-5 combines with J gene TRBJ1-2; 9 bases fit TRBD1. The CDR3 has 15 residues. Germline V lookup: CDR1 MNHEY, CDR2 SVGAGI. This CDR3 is CAGSLSGQGRRGYTF. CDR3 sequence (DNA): TGTGCCGGCAGTCTATCGGGACAGGGTAGGCGTGGCTACACCTTC.

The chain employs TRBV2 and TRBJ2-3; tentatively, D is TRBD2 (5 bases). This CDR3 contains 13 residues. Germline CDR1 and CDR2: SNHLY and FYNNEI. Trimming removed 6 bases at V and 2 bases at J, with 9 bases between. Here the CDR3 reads CASRVRVTDTQYF. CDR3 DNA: TGTGCCAGCAGAGTGAGGGTCACAGATACGCAGTATTTT.

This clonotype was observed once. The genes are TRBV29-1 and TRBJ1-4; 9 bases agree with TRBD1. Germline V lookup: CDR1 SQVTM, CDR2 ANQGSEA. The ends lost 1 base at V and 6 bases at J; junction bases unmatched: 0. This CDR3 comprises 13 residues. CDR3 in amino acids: CSVEGTGDEKLFF. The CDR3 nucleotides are TGCAGCGTTGAAGGGACAGGGGATGAAAAACTGTTTTTT.

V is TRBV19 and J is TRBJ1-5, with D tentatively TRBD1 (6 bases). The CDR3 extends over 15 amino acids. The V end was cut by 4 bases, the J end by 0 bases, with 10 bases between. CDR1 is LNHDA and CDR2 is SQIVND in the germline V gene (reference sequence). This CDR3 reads CASSRTDLSNQPQHF. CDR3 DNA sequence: TGTGCCAGTAGTAGGACAGACCTTAGCAATCAGCCCCAGCATTTT.

CDR3 nucleotides: TGCGCCAGCAGCTTGGGGAGGGCATTCCAGGAGCAGTACTTC. Translated, it gives CASSLGRAFQEQYF. The V call is TRBV5-1, the J call TRBJ2-7, with D perhaps TRBD2 (6 bases). Germline V lookup: CDR1 SGHRS, CDR2 YFSETQ. With 0 bases removed from V and 7 bases from J, the gap between germline ends came to 14 bases. The CDR3 is made up of 14 amino acids.